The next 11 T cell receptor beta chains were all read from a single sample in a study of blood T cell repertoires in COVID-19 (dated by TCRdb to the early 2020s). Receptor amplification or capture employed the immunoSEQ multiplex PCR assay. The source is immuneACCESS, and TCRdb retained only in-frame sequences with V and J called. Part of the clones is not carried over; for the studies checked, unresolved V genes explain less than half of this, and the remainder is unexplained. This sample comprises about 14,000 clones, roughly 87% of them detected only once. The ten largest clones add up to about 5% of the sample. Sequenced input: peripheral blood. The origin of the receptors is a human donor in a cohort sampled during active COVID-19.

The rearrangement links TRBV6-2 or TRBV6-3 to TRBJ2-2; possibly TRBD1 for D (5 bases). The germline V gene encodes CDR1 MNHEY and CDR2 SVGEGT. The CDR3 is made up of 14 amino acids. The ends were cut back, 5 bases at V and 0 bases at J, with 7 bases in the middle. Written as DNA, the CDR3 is TGTGCCAGCAGTCTGACAGCGAACACCGGGGAGCTGTTTTTT. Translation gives CASSLTANTGELFF.

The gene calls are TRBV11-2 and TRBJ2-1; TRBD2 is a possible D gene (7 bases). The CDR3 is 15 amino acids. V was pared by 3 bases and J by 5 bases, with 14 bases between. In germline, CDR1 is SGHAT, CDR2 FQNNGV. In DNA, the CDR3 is TGTGCCAGCAGCTTGGGGGCTAGCGGAAACAATGAGCAGTTCTTC. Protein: CASSLGASGNNEQFF.

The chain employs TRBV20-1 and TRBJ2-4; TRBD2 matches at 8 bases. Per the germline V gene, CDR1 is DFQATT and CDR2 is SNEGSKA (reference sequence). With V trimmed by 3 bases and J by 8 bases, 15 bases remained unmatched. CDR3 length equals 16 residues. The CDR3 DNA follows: TGCAGTGCTAGTACCCCTTCAGCGGGAGACGGGGACATTCAGTACTTC. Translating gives CSASTPSAGDGDIQYF.

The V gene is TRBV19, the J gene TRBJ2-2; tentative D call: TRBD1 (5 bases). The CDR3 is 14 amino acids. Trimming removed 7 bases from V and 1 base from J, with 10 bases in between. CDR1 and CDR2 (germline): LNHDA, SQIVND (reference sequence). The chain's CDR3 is CASKFTGNTGELFF. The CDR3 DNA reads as TGTGCCAGTAAATTTACAGGGAACACCGGGGAGCTGTTTTTT.

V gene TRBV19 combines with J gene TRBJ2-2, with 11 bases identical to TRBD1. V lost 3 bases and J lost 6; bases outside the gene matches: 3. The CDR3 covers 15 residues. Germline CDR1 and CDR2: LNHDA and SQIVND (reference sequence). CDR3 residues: CASSMDRGRAGELFF. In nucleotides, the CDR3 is TGTGCCAGTAGTATGGACAGGGGGCGGGCCGGGGAGCTGTTTTTT. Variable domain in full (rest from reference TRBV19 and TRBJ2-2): DGGITQSPKYLFRKEGQNVTLSCEQNLNHDAMYWYRQDPGQGLRLIYYSQIVNDFQKGDIAEGYSVSREKKESFPLTVTSAQKNPTAFYLCASSMDRGRAGELFFGEGSRLTVL.

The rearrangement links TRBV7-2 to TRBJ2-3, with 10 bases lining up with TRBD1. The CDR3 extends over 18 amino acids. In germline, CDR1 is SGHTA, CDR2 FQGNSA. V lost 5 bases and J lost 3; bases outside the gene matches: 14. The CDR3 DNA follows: TGTGCCAGCAGCCTTGGACAGGGGGGAAACCACACTACAGATACGCAGTATTTT. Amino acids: CASSLGQGGNHTTDTQYF.

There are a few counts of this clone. The chain's CDR3 is CSGARGLTNTEAFF. The CDR3 bases are TGCAGCGGGGCCCGGGGACTGACGAACACTGAAGCTTTCTTT. The chain carries TRBV29-1 and TRBJ1-1; maybe TRBD1 (5 bases). Trimming shortened V by 7 bases and J by 1 base, and 16 bases separated the two germline ends. The CDR3 loop spans 14 amino acids. Germline CDR1 SQVTM, CDR2 ANQGSEA.

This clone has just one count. The CDR3 DNA reads TGTGCCAGTAGTTCCCGACAGGCTTCTAACTATGGCTACACCTTC. Protein: CASSSRQASNYGYTF. The gene calls are TRBV19 and TRBJ1-2, with D perhaps matching TRBD1 (6 bases). Trimming pared 5 bases from V and 0 bases from J, leaving 13 bases between. This CDR3 is 15 amino acids long. Germline loops: CDR1 LNHDA, CDR2 SQIVND (reference sequence).

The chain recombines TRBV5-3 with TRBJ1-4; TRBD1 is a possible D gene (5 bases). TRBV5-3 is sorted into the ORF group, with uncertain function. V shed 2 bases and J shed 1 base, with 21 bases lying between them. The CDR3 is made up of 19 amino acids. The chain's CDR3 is CARSFGAQAKPVTNEKLFF. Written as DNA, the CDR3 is TGTGCCAGAAGCTTTGGGGCGCAGGCGAAACCCGTAACTAATGAAAAACTGTTTTTT.

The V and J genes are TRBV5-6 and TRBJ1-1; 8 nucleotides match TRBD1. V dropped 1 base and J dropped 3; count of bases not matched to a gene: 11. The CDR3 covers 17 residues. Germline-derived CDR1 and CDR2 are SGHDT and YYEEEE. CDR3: CASSLIRNRGFDTEAFF. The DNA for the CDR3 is TGTGCCAGCAGCTTGATTAGGAACAGGGGGTTCGACACTGAAGCTTTCTTT. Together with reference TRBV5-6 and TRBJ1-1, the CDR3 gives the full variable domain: DAGVTQSPTHLIKTRGQQVTLRCSPKSGHDTVSWYQQALGQGPQFIFQYYEEEERQRGNFPDRFSGHQFPNYSSELNVNALLLGDSALYLCASSLIRNRGFDTEAFFGQGTRLTVV.

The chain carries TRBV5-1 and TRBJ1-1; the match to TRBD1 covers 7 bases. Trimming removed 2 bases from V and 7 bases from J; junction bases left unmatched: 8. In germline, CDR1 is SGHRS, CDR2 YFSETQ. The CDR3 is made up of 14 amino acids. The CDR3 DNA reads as TGCGCCAGCAGCTTCGAAGGGGGCAGTGATGAAGCTTTCTTT. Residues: CASSFEGGSDEAFF.